The next 11 T cell receptor beta chains were all read from a single sample in a study of blood T cells in healthy people across ages. Alongside a J-beta primer mix, a sample-barcoded 5' primer served in a second PCR lasting roughly 7 to 11 cycles. One entry per CDR3 protein results from TCRdb running MiXCR on the 5' RACE reads. This repertoire shows around 620,000 distinct CDR3 sequences, approximately 27% found once; its top ten account for under 20%. Specimen: blood. The source is a woman in her seventies in good health.

This clonotype has a handful of counts. The chain uses TRBV4-3 and TRBJ2-6; D remains unclear. Germline CDR1 and CDR2: LGHNA and YSLEER. The V and J ends lost 2 bases and 0 bases respectively, with 5 bases between them. The CDR3 runs 15 residues. The DNA for the CDR3 is TGCGCCAGCAGCCAAAGAAGCTCTGGGGCCAACGTCCTGACTTTC. It translates to CASSQRSSGANVLTF.

The rearrangement joins TRBV12-3 or TRBV12-4 to TRBJ1-6, with D possibly matching TRBD1 (6 bases). Trimming took 3 bases from V and 10 from J, leaving 13 bases between them. This CDR3 has 14 amino acids. The CDR3 DNA reads TGTGCCAGCAGTTTTGGACAGTCGGTCTCACCCCTCCACTTT. Amino acids: CASSFGQSVSPLHF.

The chain has TRBV6-1 and TRBJ2-1; 14 bases are a match to TRBD2. The CDR3 extends over 16 amino acids. V trimming: 1 base; J trimming: 9 bases; junction bases outside the gene matches: 5. Germline values: CDR1 MNHNS, CDR2 SASEGT. The CDR3 nucleotides are TGTGCCAGCAGTGAAGGACTAGCGGGGGGGCCTGGTGAGCAGTTCTTC. Its protein is CASSEGLAGGPGEQFF.

This clonotype was seen a few times. The chain uses TRBV5-1 and TRBJ2-5; no clear D. The last part of the DNA fits TRBJ2-7 better; the J call may be wrong. The germline V gene encodes CDR1 SGHRS and CDR2 YFSETQ. The length of the CDR3 is 13 residues. In nucleotides, the CDR3 is TGCGCCAGCAGCTTGGATATGGCCTACGAGCAGTACTTC. Translation: CASSLDMAYEQYF.

A few counts support this clonotype. V gene TRBV4-1 combines with J gene TRBJ2-3; D remains unclear. Per germline, CDR1 MGHRA and CDR2 YSYEKL. Trimming left V 3 bases short and J 6 bases short, with 10 bases between. This CDR3 contains 13 residues. The CDR3 region has the DNA TGCGCCAGCAGCCATGGGATTTCGGATACGCAGTATTTT. Protein: CASSHGISDTQYF.

The rearrangement links TRBV7-2 to TRBJ2-1; TRBD2 matches at 8 bases. Germline V CDR1 and CDR2: SGHTA, FQGNSA. The CDR3 covers 15 residues. V dropped 0 bases and J dropped 5; count of bases not matched to a gene: 3. The CDR3 DNA reads TGTGCCAGCAGCTTAGCTAGCGGGGCGAACAATGAGCAGTTCTTC. Its translation: CASSLASGANNEQFF.

With respect to this clonotype: The junction departs from the called germline gene at one end, perhaps through a read error. V gene TRBV20-1 combines with J gene TRBJ2-5; D gene uncertain. The CDR3 sequence is 12 residues long. The germline V gene has CDR1 DFQATT and CDR2 SNEGSKA (reference sequence). CDR3 in DNA: TGCTGTGCTAGAGTCCACCAAGAGACCCAGTACTTC. This translates into CCARVHQETQYF.

The chain employs TRBV7-2 and TRBJ2-7, with D perhaps TRBD1 or TRBD2 (6 bases each). The germline V and J ends were trimmed by 2 bases and 1 base, with 21 bases remaining between them. Germline CDR1 SGHTA, CDR2 FQGNSA. This CDR3 comprises 18 residues. The CDR3 spells CASSLILSRGAISYEQYF. CDR3 nucleotide sequence: TGTGCCAGCAGCTTAATACTTTCTAGGGGGGCGATATCCTACGAGCAGTACTTC.

This clonotype was counted only a few times. The V call is TRBV7-9, the J call TRBJ2-3; D possibly matches TRBD1 or TRBD2 (5 bases each). This CDR3 is 14 amino acids long. V lost 5 bases to trimming and J lost 2 bases, with 11 bases between them. Germline lookup yields CDR1 SEHNR and CDR2 FQNEAQ (reference sequence). The CDR3: CASSTRDPTDTQYF. The CDR3 nucleotides are TGTGCCAGCAGCACCCGGGACCCCACAGATACGCAGTATTTT.

This clonotype was counted a few times. The chain couples TRBV24-1 to TRBJ1-4; D is undetermined. CDR3 length: 16 residues. Trimming stripped 5 bases from V and 8 bases from J, with 20 bases between. Germline V CDR1 and CDR2: KGHDR, SFDVKD. The CDR3 is CATSAPGARGFEKLFF. CDR3 coding DNA: TGTGCCACCAGTGCCCCGGGAGCGCGTGGTTTCGAAAAACTGTTTTTT.

This clonotype was detected ten times or more. V gene TRBV12-3 or TRBV12-4 combines with J gene TRBJ1-1; TRBD1 might be the D (5 bases). Trimming took off 6 bases at V and 0 bases at J, with 14 bases between the two ends. CDR3 length: 15 residues. The chain's CDR3 is CASSYRREMNTEAFF. The CDR3 DNA follows: TGTGCCAGCAGCTATCGCAGGGAAATGAACACTGAAGCTTTCTTT.